Presented here are 8 T cell receptor beta chains from one specimen sequenced in a study of cytomegalovirus exposure and HLA in healthy donors. Primers for the PCR totalled 60 Vbeta and 13 Jbeta. The table came from immunoSEQ multiplex PCR; TCRdb's copy has only in-frame clones and leaves some out. The data contain 95,000 to 100,000 clones, around three quarters of them singletons. The sample comprised PBMCs. The receptors were gathered from a middle-aged man in good health and CMV-seronegative.

The chain recombines TRBV2 with TRBJ1-1, with 10 bases that match TRBD1. This CDR3 is built from 16 residues. CDR1 is SNHLY and CDR2 is FYNNEI in the germline V gene. Germline trimming cut 4 bases from V and 5 bases from J; bases unmatched to any gene: 10. CDR3 sequence (DNA): TGTGCCAGCAGTGTCGGAGACAGGGGGCTGGGGACTGAAGCTTTCTTT. It specifies CASSVGDRGLGTEAFF. The full variable domain, rest sourced from reference TRBV2 and TRBJ1-1, is EPEVTQTPSHQVTQMGQEVILRCVPISNHLYFYWYRQILGQKVEFLVSFYNNEISEKSEIFDDQFSVERPDGSNFTLKIRSTKLEDSAMYFCASSVGDRGLGTEAFFGQGTRLTVV.

This chain joins TRBV7-6 and TRBJ1-1; 7 nucleotides align to TRBD1. The CDR3 spans 14 residues. Germline V gives CDR1 SGHVS, CDR2 FNYEAQ. The junction had 6 bases not matched to a gene; V was cut back by 5 bases and J by 3 bases. The CDR3 protein is CASSQGDSYTEAFF. The DNA for the CDR3 is TGTGCCAGCAGCCAAGGGGACAGTTACACTGAAGCTTTCTTT.

This rearrangement joins TRBV9 to TRBJ1-4; 10 nucleotides align to TRBD1. Germline V gives CDR1 SGDLS, CDR2 YYNGEE. CDR3 length equals 15 residues. Trimming removed 0 bases from V and 7 bases from J; junction bases left unmatched: 3. The CDR3 DNA is TGTGCCAGCAGCGTAGGGGGACAGGGGCCTGAAAAACTGTTTTTT. Its protein is CASSVGGQGPEKLFF.

The chain combines TRBV7-9 with TRBJ2-2; 8 nucleotides align to TRBD2. This CDR3 contains 16 residues. Losses at the gene ends were 3 bases for V and 1 base for J; bases not matched to a gene: 4. The germline V gene encodes CDR1 SEHNR and CDR2 FQNEAQ (reference sequence). The CDR3, as DNA: TGTGCCAGCAGCTTCGGTCTAGCGGGGAACACCGGGGAGCTGTTTTTT. Amino acid sequence: CASSFGLAGNTGELFF.

The chain uses TRBV7-3 and TRBJ1-5; 10 bases map to TRBD1. There are 15 residues in the CDR3. V lost 5 bases to trimming and J lost 6 bases; unmatched junction nucleotides: 7. CDR1 SGHTA and CDR2 FQGTGA come from the germline V gene. The CDR3 reads CASSTGTGASQPQHF. The CDR3 DNA is TGTGCCAGCAGCACAGGGACAGGGGCAAGTCAGCCCCAGCATTTT. The complete variable domain, with remaining parts taken from reference TRBV7-3 and TRBJ1-5, reads GAGVSQTPSNKVTEKGKYVELRCDPISGHTALYWYRQSLGQGPEFLIYFQGTGAADDSGLPNDRFFAVRPEGSVSTLKIQRTERGDSAVYLCASSTGTGASQPQHFGDGTRLSIL.

The genes are TRBV19 and TRBJ1-3, with 7 bases identical to TRBD1. The CDR3 consists of 15 residues. V was clipped by 3 bases and J by 6 bases; unmatched bases: 8. Germline V gene sequence: CDR1 LNHDA, CDR2 SQIVND (reference sequence). CDR3 loop: CASSITQGRPNTIYF. CDR3 in DNA: TGTGCCAGTAGTATTACACAGGGGCGACCAAACACCATATATTTT.

CDR3 sequence reads: CASSALVAGELFF. The CDR3 bases are TGTGCCAGCAGCGCACTTGTTGCCGGGGAGCTGTTTTTT. The chain combines TRBV7-4 with TRBJ2-2; D remains ambiguous. V dropped 5 bases and J dropped 6 bases, with 10 bases sitting between them. This CDR3 spans 13 amino acids. CDR1 is SGHVT and CDR2 is SQSDAQ in the germline V gene.

Written as DNA, the CDR3 is TGTGCCAGCTCACCTCAGGTTTCAACTAATGAAAAACTGTTTTTT. This encodes CASSPQVSTNEKLFF. The rearrangement joins TRBV18 to TRBJ1-4; unclear D gene. Germline lookup yields CDR1 KGHSH and CDR2 LQKENI. The V end was cut by 3 bases, the J end by 0 bases, with 8 bases between. The CDR3 is 15 residues long.